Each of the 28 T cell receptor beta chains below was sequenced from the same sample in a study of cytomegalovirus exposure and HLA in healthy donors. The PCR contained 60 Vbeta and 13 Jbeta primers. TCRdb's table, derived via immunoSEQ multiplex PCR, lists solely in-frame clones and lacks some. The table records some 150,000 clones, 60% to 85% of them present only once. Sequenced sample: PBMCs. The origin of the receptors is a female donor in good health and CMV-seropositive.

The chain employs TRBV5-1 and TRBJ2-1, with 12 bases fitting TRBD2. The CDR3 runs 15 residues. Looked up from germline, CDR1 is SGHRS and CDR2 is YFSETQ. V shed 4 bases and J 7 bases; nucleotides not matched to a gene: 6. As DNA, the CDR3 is TGCGCCAGCAGCCTGCTAGCGGGAGGGCAGAATGAGCAGTTCTTC. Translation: CASSLLAGGQNEQFF. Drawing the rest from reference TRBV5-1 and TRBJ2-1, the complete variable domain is KAGVTQTPRYLIKTRGQQVTLSCSPISGHRSVSWYQQTPGQGLQFLFEYFSETQRNKGNFPGRFSGRQFSNSRSEMNVSTLELGDSALYLCASSLLAGGQNEQFFGPGTRLTVL.

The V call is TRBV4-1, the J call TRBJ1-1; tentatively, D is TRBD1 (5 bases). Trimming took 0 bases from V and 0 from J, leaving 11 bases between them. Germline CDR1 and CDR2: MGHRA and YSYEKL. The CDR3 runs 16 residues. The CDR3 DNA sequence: TGCGCCAGCAGCCAAGAGATCGCCAGGGTGAACACTGAAGCTTTCTTT. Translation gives CASSQEIARVNTEAFF.

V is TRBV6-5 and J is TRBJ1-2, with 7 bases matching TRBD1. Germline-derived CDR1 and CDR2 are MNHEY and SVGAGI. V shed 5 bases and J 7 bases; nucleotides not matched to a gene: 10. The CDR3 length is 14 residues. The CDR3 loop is CASSRGPWSGGYTF. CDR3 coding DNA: TGTGCCAGCAGTAGGGGGCCGTGGAGTGGTGGCTACACCTTC.

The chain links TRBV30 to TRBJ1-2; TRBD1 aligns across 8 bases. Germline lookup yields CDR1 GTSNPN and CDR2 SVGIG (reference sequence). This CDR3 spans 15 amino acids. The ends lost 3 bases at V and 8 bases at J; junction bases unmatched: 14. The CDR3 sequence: CAWRPMDRERWGYTF. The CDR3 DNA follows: TGTGCCTGGAGGCCAATGGACAGGGAACGATGGGGCTACACCTTC. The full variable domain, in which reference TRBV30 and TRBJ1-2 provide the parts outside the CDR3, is SQTIHQWPATLVQPVGSPLSLECTVEGTSNPNLYWYRQAAGRGLQLLFYSVGIGQISSEVPQNLSASRPQDRQFILSSKKLLLSDSGFYLCAWRPMDRERWGYTFGSGTRLTVV.

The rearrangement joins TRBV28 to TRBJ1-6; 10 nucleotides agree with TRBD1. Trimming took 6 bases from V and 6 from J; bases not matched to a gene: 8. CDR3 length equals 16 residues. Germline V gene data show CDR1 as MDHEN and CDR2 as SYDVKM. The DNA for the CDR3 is TGTGCCAGCAGACCACGGGGACAGGGGCGTAATTCACCCCTCCACTTT. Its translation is CASRPRGQGRNSPLHF.

CDR3 DNA: TGTGCCAGCAGCGGTCAGGTAAACTATGGCTACACCTTC. Protein product: CASSGQVNYGYTF. The J gene is TRBJ1-2, the V gene TRBV9; D unresolved. The CDR3 is 13 amino acids. CDR1 and CDR2 (germline): SGDLS, YYNGEE. Trimming took off 3 bases at V and 2 bases at J, with 8 bases between the two ends. The full variable domain, its missing parts supplied by reference TRBV9 and TRBJ1-2, is DSGVTQTPKHLITATGQRVTLRCSPRSGDLSVYWYQQSLDQGLQFLIQYYNGEERAKGNILERFSAQQFPDLHSELNLSSLELGDSALYFCASSGQVNYGYTFGSGTRLTVV.

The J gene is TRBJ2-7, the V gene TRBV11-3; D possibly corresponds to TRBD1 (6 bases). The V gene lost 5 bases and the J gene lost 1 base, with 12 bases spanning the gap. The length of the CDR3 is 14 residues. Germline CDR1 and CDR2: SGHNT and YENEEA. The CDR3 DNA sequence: TGTGCCAGCAGCGACCGGGACAAGTCCTACGAGCAGTACTTC. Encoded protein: CASSDRDKSYEQYF.

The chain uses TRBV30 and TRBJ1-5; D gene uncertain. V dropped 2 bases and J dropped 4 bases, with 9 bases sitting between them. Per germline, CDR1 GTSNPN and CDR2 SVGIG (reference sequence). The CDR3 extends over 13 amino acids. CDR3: CAWSHSDNQPQHF. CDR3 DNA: TGTGCCTGGAGTCACAGTGATAATCAGCCCCAGCATTTT.

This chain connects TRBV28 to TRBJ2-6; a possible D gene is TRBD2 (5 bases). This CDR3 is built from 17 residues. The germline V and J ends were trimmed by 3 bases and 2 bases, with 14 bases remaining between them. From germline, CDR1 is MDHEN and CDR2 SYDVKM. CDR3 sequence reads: CASSFLALGAGANVLTF. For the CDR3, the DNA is TGTGCCAGCAGTTTCCTGGCGCTCGGGGCTGGGGCCAACGTCCTGACTTTC.

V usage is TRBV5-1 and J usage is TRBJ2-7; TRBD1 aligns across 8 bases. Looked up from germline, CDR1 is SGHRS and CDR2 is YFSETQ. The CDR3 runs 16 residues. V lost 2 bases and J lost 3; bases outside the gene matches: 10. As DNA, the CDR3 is TGCGCCAGCAGCTTAGGGGGCGGCAGGGGGCTCTACGAGCAGTACTTC. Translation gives CASSLGGGRGLYEQYF.

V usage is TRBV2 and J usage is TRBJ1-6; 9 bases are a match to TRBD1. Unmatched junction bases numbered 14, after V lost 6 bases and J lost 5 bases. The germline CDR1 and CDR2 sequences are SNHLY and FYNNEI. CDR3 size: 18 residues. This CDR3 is CASSKRIGTGLDNSPLHF. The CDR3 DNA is TGTGCCAGCAGCAAAAGAATCGGGACAGGGTTGGATAATTCACCCCTCCACTTT.

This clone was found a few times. CDR3 region: CASSIDSSYYNEQFF. The CDR3 DNA follows: TGTGCCAGTAGTATCGATAGCTCCTACTACAATGAGCAGTTCTTC. This chain uses TRBV19 with TRBJ2-1; no reliable D call. V was shortened by 3 bases and J by 3 bases, with 12 bases between the two germline ends. Germline loops: CDR1 LNHDA, CDR2 SQIVND (reference sequence). The CDR3 is 15 residues long.

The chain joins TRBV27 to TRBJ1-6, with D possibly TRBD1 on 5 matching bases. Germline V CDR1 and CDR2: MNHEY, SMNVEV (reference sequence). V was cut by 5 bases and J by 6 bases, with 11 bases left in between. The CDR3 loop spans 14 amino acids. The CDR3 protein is CASSRTGGNSPLHF. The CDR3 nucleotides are TGTGCCAGCAGTCGGACGGGGGGTAATTCACCCCTCCACTTT.

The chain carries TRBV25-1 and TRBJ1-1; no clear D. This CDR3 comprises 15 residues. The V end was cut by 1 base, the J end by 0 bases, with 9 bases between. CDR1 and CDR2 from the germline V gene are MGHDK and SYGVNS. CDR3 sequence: CASSELNIMNTEAFF. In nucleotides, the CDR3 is TGTGCCAGCAGTGAATTGAACATCATGAACACTGAAGCTTTCTTT.

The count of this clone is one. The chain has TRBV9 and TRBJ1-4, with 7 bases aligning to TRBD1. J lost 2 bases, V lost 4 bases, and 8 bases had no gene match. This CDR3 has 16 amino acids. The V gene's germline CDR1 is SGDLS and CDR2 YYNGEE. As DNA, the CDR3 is TGTGCCAGCAGCCCAGCGCTGACAGGGACTAATGAAAAACTGTTTTTT. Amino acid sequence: CASSPALTGTNEKLFF.

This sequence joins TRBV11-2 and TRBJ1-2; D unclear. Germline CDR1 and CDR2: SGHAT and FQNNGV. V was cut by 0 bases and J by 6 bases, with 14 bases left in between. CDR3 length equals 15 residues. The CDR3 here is CASSLEAAAGDGYTF. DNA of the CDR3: TGTGCCAGCAGCTTAGAGGCGGCGGCGGGCGATGGCTACACCTTC.

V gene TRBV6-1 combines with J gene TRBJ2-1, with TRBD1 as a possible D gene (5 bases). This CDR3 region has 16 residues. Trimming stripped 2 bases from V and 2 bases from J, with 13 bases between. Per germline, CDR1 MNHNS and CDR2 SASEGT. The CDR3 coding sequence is TGTGCCAGCAGTGAATATGGACACCAGACCTACAATGAGCAGTTCTTC. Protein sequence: CASSEYGHQTYNEQFF.

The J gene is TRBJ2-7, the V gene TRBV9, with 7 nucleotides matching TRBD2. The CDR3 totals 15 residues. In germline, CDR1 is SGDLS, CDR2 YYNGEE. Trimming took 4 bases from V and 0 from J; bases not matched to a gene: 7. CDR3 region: CASSPDGGSSYEQYF. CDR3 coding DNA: TGTGCCAGCAGCCCCGACGGGGGGTCCTCCTACGAGCAGTACTTC.

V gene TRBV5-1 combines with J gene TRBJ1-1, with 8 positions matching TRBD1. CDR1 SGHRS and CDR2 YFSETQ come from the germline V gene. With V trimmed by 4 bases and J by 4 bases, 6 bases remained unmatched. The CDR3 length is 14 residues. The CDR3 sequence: CASSPGQGRTEAFF. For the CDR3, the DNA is TGCGCCAGCAGCCCAGGACAGGGCCGCACTGAAGCTTTCTTT.

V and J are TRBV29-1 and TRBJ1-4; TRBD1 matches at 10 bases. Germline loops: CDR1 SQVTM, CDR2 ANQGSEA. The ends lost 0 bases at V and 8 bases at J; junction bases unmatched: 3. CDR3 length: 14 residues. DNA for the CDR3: TGCAGCGTTGAAGATGGGACAGGGGTCGAAAAACTGTTTTTT. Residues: CSVEDGTGVEKLFF.

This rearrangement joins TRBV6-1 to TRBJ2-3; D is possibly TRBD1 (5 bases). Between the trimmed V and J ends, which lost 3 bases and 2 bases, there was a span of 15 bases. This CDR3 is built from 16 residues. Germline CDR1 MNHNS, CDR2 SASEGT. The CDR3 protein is CASSEQRGGHTDTQYF. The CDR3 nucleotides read TGTGCCAGCAGTGAGCAAAGGGGTGGGCACACAGATACGCAGTATTTT.

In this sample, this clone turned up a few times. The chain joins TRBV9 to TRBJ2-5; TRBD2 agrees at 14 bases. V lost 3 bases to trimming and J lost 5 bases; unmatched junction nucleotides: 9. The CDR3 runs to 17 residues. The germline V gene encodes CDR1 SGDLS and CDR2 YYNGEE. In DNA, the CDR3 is TGTGCCAGCAGCGCCGGGACTAGCGGGGGAAGGATCGAGACCCAGTACTTC. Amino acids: CASSAGTSGGRIETQYF.

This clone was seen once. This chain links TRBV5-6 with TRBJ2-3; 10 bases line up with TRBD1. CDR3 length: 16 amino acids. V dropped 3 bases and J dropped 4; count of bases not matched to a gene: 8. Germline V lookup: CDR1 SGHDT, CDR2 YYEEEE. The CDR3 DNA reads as TGTGCCAGCAGCTGGGGGACAGGGGTTTACGCAGATACGCAGTATTTT. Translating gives CASSWGTGVYADTQYF.

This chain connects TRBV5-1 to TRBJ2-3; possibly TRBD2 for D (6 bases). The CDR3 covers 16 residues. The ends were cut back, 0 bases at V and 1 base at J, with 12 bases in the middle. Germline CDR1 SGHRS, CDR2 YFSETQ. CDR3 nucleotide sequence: TGCGCCAGCAGCTTGGGGAGGGGTACTGGCACAGATACGCAGTATTTT. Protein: CASSLGRGTGTDTQYF.

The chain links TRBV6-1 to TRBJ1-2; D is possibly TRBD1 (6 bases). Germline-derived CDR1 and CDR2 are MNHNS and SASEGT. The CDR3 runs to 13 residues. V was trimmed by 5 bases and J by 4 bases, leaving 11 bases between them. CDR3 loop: CASSNRATYGYTF. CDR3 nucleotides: TGTGCCAGCAGTAACAGGGCTACCTATGGCTACACCTTC.

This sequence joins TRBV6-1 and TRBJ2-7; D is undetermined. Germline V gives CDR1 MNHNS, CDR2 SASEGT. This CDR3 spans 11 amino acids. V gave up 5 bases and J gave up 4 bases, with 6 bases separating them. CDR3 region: CASSLTYEQYF. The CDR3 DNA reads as TGTGCCAGCAGTTTGACATACGAGCAGTACTTC.

The CDR3: CASSGPRGHYTYEQYF. The CDR3 bases are TGTGCCAGCAGTGGGCCCAGGGGACACTATACCTACGAGCAGTACTTC. The chain employs TRBV6-1 and TRBJ2-7; the D gene is possibly TRBD1 (6 bases). The CDR3 consists of 16 residues. V was trimmed by 4 bases and J by 2 bases, leaving 18 bases between them. Per the germline V gene, CDR1 is MNHNS and CDR2 is SASEGT.

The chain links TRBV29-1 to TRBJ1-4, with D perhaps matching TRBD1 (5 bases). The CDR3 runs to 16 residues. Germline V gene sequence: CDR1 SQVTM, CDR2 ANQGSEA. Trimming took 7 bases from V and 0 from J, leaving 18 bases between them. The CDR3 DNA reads TGCAGCGCTACGGCACAGGCAGGAACAACTAATGAAAAACTGTTTTTT. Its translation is CSATAQAGTTNEKLFF.